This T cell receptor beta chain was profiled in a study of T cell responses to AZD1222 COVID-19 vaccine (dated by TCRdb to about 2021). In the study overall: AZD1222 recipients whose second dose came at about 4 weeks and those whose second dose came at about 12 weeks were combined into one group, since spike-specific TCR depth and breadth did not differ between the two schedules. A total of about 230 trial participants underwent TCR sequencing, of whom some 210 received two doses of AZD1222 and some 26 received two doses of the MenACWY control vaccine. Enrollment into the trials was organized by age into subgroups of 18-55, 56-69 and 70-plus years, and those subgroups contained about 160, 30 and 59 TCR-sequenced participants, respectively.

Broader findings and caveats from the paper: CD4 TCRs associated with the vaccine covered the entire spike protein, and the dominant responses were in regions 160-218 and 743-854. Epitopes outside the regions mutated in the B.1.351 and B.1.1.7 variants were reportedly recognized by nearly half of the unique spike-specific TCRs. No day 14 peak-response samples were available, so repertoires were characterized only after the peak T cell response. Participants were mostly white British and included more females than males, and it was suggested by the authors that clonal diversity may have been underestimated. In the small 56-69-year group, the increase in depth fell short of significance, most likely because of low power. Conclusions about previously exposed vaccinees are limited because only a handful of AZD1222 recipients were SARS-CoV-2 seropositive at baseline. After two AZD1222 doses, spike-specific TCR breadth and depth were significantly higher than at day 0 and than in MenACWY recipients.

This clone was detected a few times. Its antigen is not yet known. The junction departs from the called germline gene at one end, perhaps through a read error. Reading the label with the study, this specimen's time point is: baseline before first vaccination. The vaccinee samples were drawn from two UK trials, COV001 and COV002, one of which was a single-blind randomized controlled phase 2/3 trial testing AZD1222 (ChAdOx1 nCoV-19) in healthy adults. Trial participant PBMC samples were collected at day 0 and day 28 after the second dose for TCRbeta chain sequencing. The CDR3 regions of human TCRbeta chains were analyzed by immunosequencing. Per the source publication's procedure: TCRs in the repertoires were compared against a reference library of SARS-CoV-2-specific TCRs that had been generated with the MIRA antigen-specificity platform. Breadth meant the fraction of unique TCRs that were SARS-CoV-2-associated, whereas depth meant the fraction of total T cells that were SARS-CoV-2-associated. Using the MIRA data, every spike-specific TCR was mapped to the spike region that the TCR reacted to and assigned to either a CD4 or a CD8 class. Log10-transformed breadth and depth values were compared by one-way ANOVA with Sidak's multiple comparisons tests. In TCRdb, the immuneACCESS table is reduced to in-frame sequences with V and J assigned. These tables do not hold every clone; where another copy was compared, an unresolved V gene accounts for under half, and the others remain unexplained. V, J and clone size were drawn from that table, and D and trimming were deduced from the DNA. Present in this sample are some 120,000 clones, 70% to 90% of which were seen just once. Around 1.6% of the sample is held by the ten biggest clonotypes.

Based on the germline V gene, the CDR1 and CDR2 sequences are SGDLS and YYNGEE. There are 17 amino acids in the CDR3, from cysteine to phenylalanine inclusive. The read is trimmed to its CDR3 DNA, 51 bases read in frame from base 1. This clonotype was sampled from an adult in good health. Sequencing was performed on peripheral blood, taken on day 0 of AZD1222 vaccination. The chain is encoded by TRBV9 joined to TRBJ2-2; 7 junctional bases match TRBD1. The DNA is TGTGCCAGCAGCTCCAAGAGACAGGGACCGAACACGGGGGAGCTGTTTTTT. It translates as CASSSKRQGPNTGELFF.